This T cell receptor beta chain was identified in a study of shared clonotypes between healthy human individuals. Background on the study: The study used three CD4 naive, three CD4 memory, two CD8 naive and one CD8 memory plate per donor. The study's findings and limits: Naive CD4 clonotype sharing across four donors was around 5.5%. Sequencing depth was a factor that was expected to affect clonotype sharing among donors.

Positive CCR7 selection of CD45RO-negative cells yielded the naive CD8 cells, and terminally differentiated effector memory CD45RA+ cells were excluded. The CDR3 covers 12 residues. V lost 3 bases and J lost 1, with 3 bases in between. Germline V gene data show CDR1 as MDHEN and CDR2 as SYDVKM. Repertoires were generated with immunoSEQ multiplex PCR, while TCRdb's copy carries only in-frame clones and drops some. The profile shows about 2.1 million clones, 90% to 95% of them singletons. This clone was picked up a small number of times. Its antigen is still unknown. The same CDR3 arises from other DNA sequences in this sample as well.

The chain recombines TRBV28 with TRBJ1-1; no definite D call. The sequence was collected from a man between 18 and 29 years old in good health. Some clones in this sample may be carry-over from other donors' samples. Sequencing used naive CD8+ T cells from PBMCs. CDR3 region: CASSLANTEAFF. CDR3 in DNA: TGTGCCAGCAGTTTGGCGAACACTGAAGCTTTCTTT.